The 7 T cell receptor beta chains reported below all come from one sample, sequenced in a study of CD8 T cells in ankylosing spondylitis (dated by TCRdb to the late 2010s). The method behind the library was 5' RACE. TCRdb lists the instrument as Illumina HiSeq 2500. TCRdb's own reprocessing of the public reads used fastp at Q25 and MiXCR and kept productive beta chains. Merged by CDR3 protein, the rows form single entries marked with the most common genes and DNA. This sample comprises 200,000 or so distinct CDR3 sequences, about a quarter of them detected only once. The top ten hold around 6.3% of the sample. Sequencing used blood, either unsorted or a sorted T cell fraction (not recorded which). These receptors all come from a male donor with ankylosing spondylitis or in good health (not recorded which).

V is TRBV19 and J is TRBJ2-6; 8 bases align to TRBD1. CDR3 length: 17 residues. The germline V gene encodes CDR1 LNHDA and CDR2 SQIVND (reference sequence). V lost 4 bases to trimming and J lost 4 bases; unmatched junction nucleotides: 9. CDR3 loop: CASSRAGGASGANVLTF. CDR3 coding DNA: TGTGCCAGTAGTAGGGCAGGGGGCGCTTCCGGGGCCAACGTCCTGACTTTC. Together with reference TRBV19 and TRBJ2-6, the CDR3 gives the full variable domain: DGGITQSPKYLFRKEGQNVTLSCEQNLNHDAMYWYRQDPGQGLRLIYYSQIVNDFQKGDIAEGYSVSREKKESFPLTVTSAQKNPTAFYLCASSRAGGASGANVLTFGAGSRLTVL.

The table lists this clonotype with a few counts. The CDR3 protein is CATSRLKETQYF. The DNA for the CDR3 is TGTGCCACCAGCAGGTTAAAGGAGACCCAGTACTTC. The J gene is TRBJ2-5, the V gene TRBV15; D is undetermined. V lost 3 bases to trimming and J lost 5 bases, with 7 bases between them. Germline lookup yields CDR1 LNHNV and CDR2 YYDKDF (reference sequence). CDR3 length: 12 residues.

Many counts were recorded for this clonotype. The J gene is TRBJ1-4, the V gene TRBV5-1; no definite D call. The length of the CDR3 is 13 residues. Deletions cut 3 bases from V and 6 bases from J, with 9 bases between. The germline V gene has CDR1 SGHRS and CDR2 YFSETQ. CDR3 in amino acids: CASSSEFHEKLFF. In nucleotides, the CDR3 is TGCGCCAGCAGCTCGGAGTTTCATGAAAAACTGTTTTTT.

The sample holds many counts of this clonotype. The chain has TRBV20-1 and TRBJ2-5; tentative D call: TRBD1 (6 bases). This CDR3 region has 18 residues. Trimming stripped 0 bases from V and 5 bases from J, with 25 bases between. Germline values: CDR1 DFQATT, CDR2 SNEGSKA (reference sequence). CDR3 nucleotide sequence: TGCAGTGCTAGAGACGGTGGCAGGGGCTGGCTGGCTGGGGAGACCCAGTACTTC. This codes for CSARDGGRGWLAGETQYF.

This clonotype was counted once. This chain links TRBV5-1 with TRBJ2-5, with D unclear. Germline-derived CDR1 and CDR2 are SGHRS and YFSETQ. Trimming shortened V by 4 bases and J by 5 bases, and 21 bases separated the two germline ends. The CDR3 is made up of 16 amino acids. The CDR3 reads CASSLTPIGNEETQYF. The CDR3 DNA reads TGCGCCAGCAGCCTGACGCCAATTGGTAACGAGGAGACCCAGTACTTC.

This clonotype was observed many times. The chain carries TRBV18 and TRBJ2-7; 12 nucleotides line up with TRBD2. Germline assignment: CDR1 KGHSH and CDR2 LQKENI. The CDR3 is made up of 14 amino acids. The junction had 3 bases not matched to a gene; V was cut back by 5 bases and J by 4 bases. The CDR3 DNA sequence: TGTGCCAGCTCAAGACTAGCGGGAGATTACGAGCAGTACTTC. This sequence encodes CASSRLAGDYEQYF. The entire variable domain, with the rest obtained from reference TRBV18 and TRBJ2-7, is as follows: NAGVMQNPRHLVRRRGQEARLRCSPMKGHSHVYWYRQLPEEGLKFMVYLQKENIIDESGMPKERFSAEFPKEGPSILRIQQVVRGDSAAYFCASSRLAGDYEQYFGPGTRLTVT.

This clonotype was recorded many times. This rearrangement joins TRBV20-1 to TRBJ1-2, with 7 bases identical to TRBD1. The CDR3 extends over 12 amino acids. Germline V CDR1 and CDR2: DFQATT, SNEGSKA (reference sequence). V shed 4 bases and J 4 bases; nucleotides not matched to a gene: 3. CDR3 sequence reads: CSAIQGPYGYTF. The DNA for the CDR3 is TGCAGTGCTATACAGGGGCCCTATGGCTACACCTTC.